This entry lists 32 T cell receptor beta chains sequenced from one sample in a study of blood T cell repertoires in COVID-19. Clones were read by immunoSEQ multiplex PCR, and TCRdb kept only the in-frame ones, dropping some. The data contain about 210,000 clones, 65% to 90% of them singletons. The sample comprised peripheral blood. These receptors originate from a man aged 35-49 years who had recovered from COVID-19.

The sample holds one count of this clone. This chain uses TRBV27 with TRBJ2-2; D ambiguous. The V and J ends lost 5 bases and 1 base respectively, with 8 bases between them. The CDR3 covers 14 residues. The germline V gene has CDR1 MNHEY and CDR2 SMNVEV (reference sequence). CDR3 in amino acids: CASSHRQNTGELFF. The CDR3 DNA reads TGTGCCAGCAGTCACAGACAGAACACCGGGGAGCTGTTTTTT.

This clone was found a few times. The J gene is TRBJ2-2, the V gene TRBV27; D call uncertain. In germline, CDR1 is MNHEY, CDR2 SMNVEV (reference sequence). The CDR3 spans 13 residues. With 2 bases removed from V and 6 bases from J, the gap between germline ends came to 7 bases. CDR3 in amino acids: CASSLLGAGELFF. DNA of the CDR3: TGTGCCAGCAGTTTACTAGGAGCCGGGGAGCTGTTTTTT.

The chain carries TRBV6-2 or TRBV6-3 and TRBJ1-1; D remains ambiguous. The ends were cut back, 0 bases at V and 5 bases at J, with 13 bases in the middle. In germline, CDR1 is MNHEY, CDR2 SVGEGT. The CDR3 consists of 15 residues. CDR3 sequence (DNA): TGTGCCAGCAGTTACTCCCCCGACGGGAGGACTGAAGCTTTCTTT. Protein sequence: CASSYSPDGRTEAFF.

This chain joins TRBV12-5 and TRBJ1-2; 8 bases agree with TRBD1. Germline V lookup: CDR1 LGHNT, CDR2 FRNRAP. This CDR3 is 14 amino acids long. V shed 3 bases, J shed 4 bases, and the junction held 4 bases outside the gene matches. The DNA for the CDR3 is TGTGCTAGTGGTTTTGGACAGGGAGGCTATGGCTACACCTTC. It is translated as CASGFGQGGYGYTF.

The V call is TRBV4-3, the J call TRBJ2-1; TRBD2 aligns across 7 bases. Per germline, CDR1 LGHNA and CDR2 YSLEER. The CDR3 extends over 16 amino acids. Unmatched junction bases numbered 7, after V lost 2 bases and J lost 3 bases. The CDR3 protein is CASSQWGGVNYNEQFF. The CDR3 DNA follows: TGCGCCAGCAGCCAATGGGGAGGGGTCAACTACAATGAGCAGTTCTTC.

The chain recombines TRBV6-2 or TRBV6-3 with TRBJ2-2; TRBD1 agrees at 7 bases. The trim removed 7 bases at V and 6 bases at J, leaving 17 bases unmatched. The CDR3 runs 17 residues. CDR1 MNHEY and CDR2 SVGEGT come from the germline V gene. The CDR3 DNA reads TGTGCCAGCAACCCAAGTGTTGGCCAGGGGGTGGCCGGGGAGCTGTTTTTT. Protein sequence: CASNPSVGQGVAGELFF.

This chain connects TRBV19 to TRBJ2-7, with 8 bases lining up with TRBD1. V lost 1 base to trimming and J lost 2 bases; unmatched junction nucleotides: 7. The length of the CDR3 is 16 residues. CDR1 LNHDA and CDR2 SQIVND come from the germline V gene (reference sequence). Here the CDR3 reads CASSIGGRGLTYEQYF. Written as DNA, the CDR3 is TGTGCCAGTAGTATAGGGGGCAGGGGGCTCACCTACGAGCAGTACTTC.

V and J are TRBV15 and TRBJ2-3; 8 bases are a match to TRBD2. The germline gives CDR1 LNHNV, CDR2 YYDKDF (reference sequence). This CDR3 has 14 residues. V was pared by 9 bases and J by 1 base, with 6 bases of the junction left unmatched. The CDR3 region is CATSAGAGTDTQYF. CDR3 sequence (DNA): TGTGCCACATCAGCGGGAGCTGGCACAGATACGCAGTATTTT.

V usage is TRBV3-1 (or the pseudogene TRBV3-2) and J usage is TRBJ1-1, with 7 bases lining up with TRBD1. The CDR3 spans 15 residues. Germline values: CDR1 LGHDT, CDR2 YNNKEL (reference sequence). J gave up 1 base and V 2 bases, and 4 bases lay outside the gene matches. Here the CDR3 DNA reads TGTGCCAGCAGCCAATTCGGGACAGCGAACACTGAAGCTTTCTTT. This gives the protein CASSQFGTANTEAFF.

This clone was detected only once. This chain uses TRBV6-5 with TRBJ1-1; TRBD1 is a possible D gene (6 bases). The CDR3 sequence is 15 residues long. V was shortened by 7 bases and J by 6 bases, with 21 bases between the two germline ends. Germline loops: CDR1 MNHEY, CDR2 SVGAGI. The CDR3 region is CASNRGQRLGSEAFF. The CDR3, as DNA: TGTGCCAGCAATCGAGGACAGCGGTTGGGCTCTGAAGCTTTCTTT.

This clone was seen only once. This chain joins TRBV19 and TRBJ2-7, with D perhaps matching TRBD2 (6 bases). The CDR3 consists of 15 residues. V shed 1 base and J shed 0 bases, with 10 bases lying between them. The germline V gene has CDR1 LNHDA and CDR2 SQIVND (reference sequence). CDR3 DNA: TGTGCCAGTAGTATAGTGGCGGGGCGCTCCTACGAGCAGTACTTC. This codes for CASSIVAGRSYEQYF.

V gene TRBV19 combines with J gene TRBJ1-5, with 11 bases aligning to TRBD1. The CDR3 is 19 residues long. Per germline, CDR1 LNHDA and CDR2 SQIVND (reference sequence). The V gene end was trimmed by 1 base and the J gene end by 7 bases; junction bases not matched to a gene: 15. As DNA, the CDR3 is TGTGCCAGTAGTATAGGAGGGGGACAGGGGGTCCTGGGTACGCAGCCCCAGCATTTT. Translating it yields CASSIGGGQGVLGTQPQHF.

The V and J genes are TRBV5-1 and TRBJ1-4, with TRBD1 matching 9 bases. V was pared by 2 bases and J by 8 bases, with 10 bases of the junction left unmatched. The V gene's germline CDR1 is SGHRS and CDR2 YFSETQ. CDR3 length: 16 amino acids. The CDR3 sequence: CASSLDTGGAGEKLFF. The CDR3 DNA sequence: TGCGCCAGCAGCTTAGACACAGGGGGCGCGGGGGAAAAACTGTTTTTT.

The chain recombines TRBV14 with TRBJ2-5; 7 bases line up with TRBD1. There are 15 residues in the CDR3. The V segment lost 5 bases and the J segment 5 bases; nucleotides outside the gene matches: 11. CDR1 and CDR2 (germline): SGHDN, FVKESK. The CDR3 spells CASSFDRVRKETQYF. The CDR3 DNA reads as TGTGCCAGCAGCTTCGACAGGGTGAGGAAGGAGACCCAGTACTTC.

This chain uses TRBV5-6 with TRBJ1-3; TRBD1 matches at 8 bases. This CDR3 region has 17 residues. The J segment lost 0 bases and the V segment lost 2 bases, leaving 7 bases of the junction unmatched. The germline V gene encodes CDR1 SGHDT and CDR2 YYEEEE. The CDR3 region has the DNA TGTGCCAGCAGCTTACGACAGGGGTTATCCTCTGGAAACACCATATATTTT. As protein: CASSLRQGLSSGNTIYF.

The chain links TRBV7-8 to TRBJ1-2; D possibly corresponds to TRBD1 (6 bases). Trimming took 3 bases from V and 7 from J, leaving 12 bases between them. Germline V gives CDR1 SGHVS, CDR2 FQNEAQ. The CDR3 sequence is 13 residues long. CDR3 amino acids: CASSFPQGSGYTF. Written as DNA, the CDR3 is TGTGCCAGCAGCTTCCCGCAGGGGAGTGGCTACACCTTC.

V is TRBV7-2 and J is TRBJ1-2; 9 bases align to TRBD1. V dropped 4 bases and J dropped 5; count of bases not matched to a gene: 5. This CDR3 has 14 amino acids. Germline CDR1 and CDR2: SGHTA and FQGNSA. The CDR3 loop is CASSWGQGLYGYTF. CDR3 bases: TGTGCCAGCAGCTGGGGACAGGGCCTATATGGCTACACCTTC.

The chain combines TRBV7-2 with TRBJ1-1; D perhaps matches TRBD1 (6 bases). This CDR3 is built from 12 residues. Germline V gene sequence: CDR1 SGHTA, CDR2 FQGNSA. Trimming shortened V by 6 bases and J by 5 bases, and 10 bases separated the two germline ends. CDR3 amino acids: CASSLRGTEAFF. CDR3 sequence (DNA): TGTGCCAGCAGTTTAAGGGGGACTGAAGCTTTCTTT.

This chain uses TRBV14 with TRBJ1-6; no clear D gene. V was clipped by 0 bases and J by 13 bases, with 16 bases between them. CDR1 SGHDN and CDR2 FVKESK come from the germline V gene. The CDR3 runs 15 residues. Written as DNA, the CDR3 is TGTGCCAGCAGCCAAGAGAGACCGGGAGACGCTCCCCTCCACTTT. Translation gives CASSQERPGDAPLHF.

Remarks on this clone: The junction departs from the called germline gene at one end, perhaps through a read error. The rearrangement uses TRBV7-7 and TRBJ2-2, with TRBD2 matching 8 bases. Germline V CDR1 and CDR2: SSHAT, FNYEAQ (reference sequence). This CDR3 is 14 amino acids long. CDR3 protein: CASSRGGAAGELFF. Here the CDR3 DNA reads TGTGCTAGCAGCCGGGGGGGAGCAGCCGGGGAGCTGTTTTTT. Complete variable domain (other parts from reference TRBV7-7 and TRBJ2-2): GAGVSQSPRYKVTKRGQDVTLRCDPISSHATLYWYQQALGQGPEFLTYFNYEAQPDKSGLPSDRFSAERPEGSISTLTIQRTEQRDSAMYRCASSRGGAAGELFFGEGSRLTVL.

The V call is TRBV15, the J call TRBJ2-5, with TRBD1 as a possible D gene (5 bases). CDR1 and CDR2 from the germline V gene are LNHNV and YYDKDF (reference sequence). This CDR3 is 13 amino acids long. V lost 4 bases and J lost 3, with 9 bases in between. The CDR3 spells CATSIRGKETQYF. The CDR3 DNA sequence: TGTGCCACCAGCATAAGGGGAAAAGAGACCCAGTACTTC.

This chain links TRBV10-3 with TRBJ1-2; D is uncertain. CDR1 and CDR2 from the germline V gene are ENHRY and SYGVKD. The V and J ends lost 0 bases and 8 bases respectively, with 10 bases between them. CDR3 length: 13 amino acids. CDR3 in amino acids: CAISESPVSGYTF. CDR3 nucleotide sequence: TGTGCCATCAGTGAGTCACCGGTGAGCGGCTACACCTTC.

The V and J genes are TRBV30 and TRBJ1-5; no firm D call. The CDR3 is 12 residues long. Germline lookup yields CDR1 GTSNPN and CDR2 SVGIG (reference sequence). Trimming shortened V by 5 bases and J by 2 bases, and 7 bases separated the two germline ends. CDR3 DNA: TGTGCCTGGGACGGGGGCAATCAGCCCCAGCATTTT. It specifies CAWDGGNQPQHF.

The J gene is TRBJ2-1, the V gene TRBV3-1 (or the pseudogene TRBV3-2); D is ambiguous. Trimming removed 2 bases from V and 1 base from J, with 6 bases in between. CDR3 length: 14 amino acids. Looked up from germline, CDR1 is LGHDT and CDR2 is YNNKEL (reference sequence). CDR3 loop: CASSQLGSYNEQFF. The CDR3 DNA sequence: TGTGCCAGCAGCCAACTAGGTTCCTACAATGAGCAGTTCTTC.

This chain connects TRBV20-1 to TRBJ2-7; D remains ambiguous. The germline gives CDR1 DFQATT, CDR2 SNEGSKA (reference sequence). V lost 3 bases to trimming and J lost 0 bases, with 15 bases between them. This CDR3 has 15 residues. CDR3 bases: TGCAGTGCTAGTTCCCATCAACGAGACTCCTACGAGCAGTACTTC. Translating it yields CSASSHQRDSYEQYF.

The chain employs TRBV11-3 and TRBJ1-2; TRBD1 aligns across 7 bases. Trimming took 5 bases from V and 6 from J; bases not matched to a gene: 6. The CDR3 covers 13 residues. In germline, CDR1 is SGHNT, CDR2 YENEEA. This CDR3 is CASSRGQFHGYTF. The CDR3 nucleotides read TGTGCCAGCAGCCGGGGACAGTTTCATGGCTACACCTTC.

V is TRBV7-2 and J is TRBJ2-7; 13 nucleotides align to TRBD2. This CDR3 is 16 amino acids long. Germline V gives CDR1 SGHTA, CDR2 FQGNSA. The ends lost 5 bases at V and 2 bases at J; junction bases unmatched: 6. The CDR3 region is CASSPRTSGGPYEQYF. The CDR3 bases are TGTGCCAGCAGCCCAAGGACTAGCGGGGGCCCCTACGAGCAGTACTTC.

The chain couples TRBV6-5 to TRBJ2-7; D may be TRBD2 (6 bases). CDR1 is MNHEY and CDR2 is SVGAGI in the germline V gene. The CDR3 totals 15 residues. The V and J ends lost 2 bases and 5 bases respectively, with 16 bases between them. CDR3 DNA: TGTGCCAGCAGTTACGATTGGCGGGGTTTCCACGAGCAGTACTTC. As protein: CASSYDWRGFHEQYF.

The chain joins TRBV14 to TRBJ1-1; no clear D gene. The CDR3 runs to 13 residues. V was cut by 0 bases and J by 4 bases, with 6 bases left in between. Germline CDR1 reads SGHDN; CDR2 reads FVKESK. CDR3 amino acids: CASSQDRGTEAFF. CDR3 DNA sequence: TGTGCCAGCAGCCAAGATCGAGGCACTGAAGCTTTCTTT.

This chain joins TRBV15 and TRBJ1-4, with a tentative D call TRBD1 (5 bases). Germline loops: CDR1 LNHNV, CDR2 YYDKDF (reference sequence). Trimming removed 0 bases from V and 8 bases from J, with 13 bases in between. The CDR3 sequence is 15 residues long. CDR3 protein: CATSRDPRRGEKLFF. The CDR3 nucleotides are TGTGCCACCAGCAGAGATCCCCGGAGGGGAGAAAAACTGTTTTTT.

This clone has a single count. The chain employs TRBV5-1 and TRBJ2-1; TRBD2 matches 9 bases. The CDR3 runs 15 residues. The V gene end was trimmed by 4 bases and the J gene end by 10 bases; junction bases not matched to a gene: 12. From germline, CDR1 is SGHRS and CDR2 YFSETQ. CDR3 DNA: TGCGCCAGCAGCATGGGTTCTAGCGGGGTAGGCGAGCAGTTCTTC. It specifies CASSMGSSGVGEQFF.

The chain carries TRBV7-2 and TRBJ2-3; 8 bases fit TRBD2. With 3 bases clipped from V and 1 base from J, the junction kept 3 bases outside the gene matches. There are 15 residues in the CDR3. Germline V lookup: CDR1 SGHTA, CDR2 FQGNSA. This CDR3 is CASSFRRGGTDTQYF. CDR3 DNA sequence: TGTGCCAGCAGCTTTAGGCGGGGGGGCACAGATACGCAGTATTTT.